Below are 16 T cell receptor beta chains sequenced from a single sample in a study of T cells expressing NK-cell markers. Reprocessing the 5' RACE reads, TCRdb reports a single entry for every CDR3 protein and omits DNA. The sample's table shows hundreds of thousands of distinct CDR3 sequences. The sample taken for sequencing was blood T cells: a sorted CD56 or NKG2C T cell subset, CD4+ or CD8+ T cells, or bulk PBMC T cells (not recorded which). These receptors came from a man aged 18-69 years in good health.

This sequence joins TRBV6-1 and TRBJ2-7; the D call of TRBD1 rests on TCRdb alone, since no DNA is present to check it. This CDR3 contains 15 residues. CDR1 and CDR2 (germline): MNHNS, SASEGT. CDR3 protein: CASSPDRAPFYEQYF.

The CDR3 loop reads CSAAARINEKLFF. The chain carries TRBV20-1 and TRBJ1-4. The CDR3 is 13 amino acids. Looked up from germline, CDR1 is DFQATT and CDR2 is SNEGSKA (reference sequence).

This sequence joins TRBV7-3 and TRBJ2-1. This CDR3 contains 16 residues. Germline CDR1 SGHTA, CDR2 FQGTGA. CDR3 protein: CASSPSWKNSYNEQFF.

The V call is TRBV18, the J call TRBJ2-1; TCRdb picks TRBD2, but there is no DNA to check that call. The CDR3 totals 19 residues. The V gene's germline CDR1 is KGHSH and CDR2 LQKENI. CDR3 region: CASSPRYSGGPSSYNEQFF.

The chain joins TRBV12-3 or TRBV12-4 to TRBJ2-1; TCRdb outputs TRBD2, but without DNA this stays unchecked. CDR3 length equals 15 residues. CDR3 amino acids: CASRSQLALNNEQFF.

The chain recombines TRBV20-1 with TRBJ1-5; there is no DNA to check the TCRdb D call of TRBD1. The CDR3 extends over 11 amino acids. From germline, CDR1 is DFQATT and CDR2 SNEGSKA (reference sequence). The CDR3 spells CSAWNPDSTYF.

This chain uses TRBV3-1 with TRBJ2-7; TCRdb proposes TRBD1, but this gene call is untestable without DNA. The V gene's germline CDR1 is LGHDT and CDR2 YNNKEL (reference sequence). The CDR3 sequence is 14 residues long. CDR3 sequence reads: CASSGPGQTSRQYF.

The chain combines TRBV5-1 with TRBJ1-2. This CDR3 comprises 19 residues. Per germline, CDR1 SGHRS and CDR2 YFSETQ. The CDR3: CASSPGGWGGQRANYGYTF.

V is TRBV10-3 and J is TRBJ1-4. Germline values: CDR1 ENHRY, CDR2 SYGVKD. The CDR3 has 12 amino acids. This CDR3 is CAISAQVEKLFF.

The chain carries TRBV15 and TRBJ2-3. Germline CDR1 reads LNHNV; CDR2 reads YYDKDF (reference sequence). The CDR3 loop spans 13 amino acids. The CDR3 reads CATSRDDASTQYF.

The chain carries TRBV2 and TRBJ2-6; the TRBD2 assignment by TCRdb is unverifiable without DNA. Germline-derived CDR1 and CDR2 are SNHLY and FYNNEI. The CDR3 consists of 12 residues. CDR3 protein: CATSQRTNVLTF. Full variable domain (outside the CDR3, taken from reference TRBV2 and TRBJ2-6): EPEVTQTPSHQVTQMGQEVILRCVPISNHLYFYWYRQILGQKVEFLVSFYNNEISEKSEIFDDQFSVERPDGSNFTLKIRSTKLEDSAMYFCATSQRTNVLTFGAGSRLTVL.

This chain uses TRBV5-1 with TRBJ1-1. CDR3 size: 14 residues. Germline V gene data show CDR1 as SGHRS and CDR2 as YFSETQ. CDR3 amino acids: CASSLLQMNTEAFF. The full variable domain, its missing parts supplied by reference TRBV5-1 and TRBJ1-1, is KAGVTQTPRYLIKTRGQQVTLSCSPISGHRSVSWYQQTPGQGLQFLFEYFSETQRNKGNFPGRFSGRQFSNSRSEMNVSTLELGDSALYLCASSLLQMNTEAFFGQGTRLTVV.

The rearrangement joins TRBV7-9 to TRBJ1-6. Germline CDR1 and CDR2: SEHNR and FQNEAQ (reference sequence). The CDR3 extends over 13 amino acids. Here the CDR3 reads CASSLQGQAPLHF.

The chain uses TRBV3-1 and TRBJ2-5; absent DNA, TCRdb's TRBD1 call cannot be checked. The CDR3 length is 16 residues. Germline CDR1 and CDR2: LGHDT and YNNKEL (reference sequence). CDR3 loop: CASSQDLAVPVETQYF.

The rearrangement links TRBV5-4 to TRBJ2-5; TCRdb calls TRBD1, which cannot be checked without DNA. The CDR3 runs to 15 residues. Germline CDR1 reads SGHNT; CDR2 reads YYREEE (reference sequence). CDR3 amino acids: CASSLYKGVLETQYF.

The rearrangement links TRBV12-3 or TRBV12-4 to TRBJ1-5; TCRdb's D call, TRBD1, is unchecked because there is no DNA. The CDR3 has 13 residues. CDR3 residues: CATRRGNNQPQHF.